Below, one TCR beta chain is given with its context. Its antigen remains unidentified. CDR1 is KGHSH and CDR2 is LQKENI in the germline V gene. V was cut by 6 bases and J by 9 bases, with 15 bases left in between. The CDR3 has 12 residues. This specimen comes from a study of T-cell memory formation after mild COVID-19. Notes on the study in general: Memory cells collected pre-infection included some clones that later responded, suggesting cross-reactive memory joined. While clones contracting from day 15 to 85 were balanced between CD4 and CD8, later expanders leaned CD4+.

Amplification by 5'RACE using constant-segment primers produced TCR alpha and TCR beta cDNA libraries that carried sample barcodes and UMIs. TCRdb passed the 5' RACE reads through MiXCR, listing each CDR3 protein once. The table lists 200,000 to 250,000 distinct CDR3 sequences, just over 9.5% of them singletons, with around 3.3% in the top ten. The sequencing input was PBMCs or a T cell subset sorted from them (not recorded which). This TCR was sampled from a man aged 18 to 29 who had mild COVID-19 (a few samples of this study predate the infection). Cell type and time point are not known. The chain employs TRBV18 and TRBJ2-7; either TRBD1 or TRBD2 may supply D (5 bases each). DNA for the CDR3: TGTGCCAGCTCCCCCGGGGCTGCCGGGCAGTACTTC. It yields the protein CASSPGAAGQYF.